Reported below is one T cell receptor (beta chain). Its target antigen remains unknown. No qualities accompany the bases; no much larger clone lies one base away. For sequencing of the TCRbeta CDR3 region, genomic DNA was extracted from the sorted cells. The immunoSEQ Assay was used to sequence the TCRbeta CDR3 regions. TCRdb limited this immuneACCESS table to in-frame rearrangements with V and J called. A share of clones is missing; checked studies link under half to unresolved V genes, and the rest is unexplained. This sample comprises approximately 27,000 clones, 79% of them detected only once. The ten largest clones take up 15% of the sample. This specimen belongs to a study of OX40 agonist ivuxolimab in advanced cancers. Describing the broader study: Ivuxolimab, which targeted the costimulatory receptor OX40 (CD134), was an agonistic, fully human IgG2 monoclonal antibody. Intravenous ivuxolimab was administered to patients every 2 weeks at six dose levels: 0.01, 0.1, 0.3, 1.5, 3 and 10 mg/kg. In the dose-escalation cohort, 82.7% of patients were male, and the mean age was approximately 60 years, with a range of 23 to 79. The paper covers the monotherapy dose-escalation part of the phase I ivuxolimab trial, which included N of about 51 patients. Of the roughly 54 dose-escalation patients, hepatocellular carcinoma was present in around 19, melanoma in approximately 15, renal cell carcinoma in 9 and head and neck cancer in 9. Three dose-escalation patients achieved partial responses, one with hepatocellular carcinoma and two with cutaneous melanoma. The point of sequencing TCRbeta in the periphery was to test whether ivuxolimab changed TCR sequence diversity and drove clonal T-cell expansion. Patients were allowed to have had prior anti-PD-1, anti-PD-L1 or anti-CTLA-4 therapy, and 40% to 45% of the dose-escalation patients had previously received checkpoint inhibitors.

Patients with autoimmune disease history or receiving systemic immunosuppression were excluded from the trial. Peripheral blood for TCR sequencing was collected from all dose cohorts at baseline, on cycle 4 day 1, and on cycle 7 day 1. The samples were taken from a phase I, first-in-human, multicenter, open-label dose-escalation trial of ivuxolimab. Adults with locally advanced or metastatic melanoma, renal cell, hepatocellular, or head and neck squamous cell carcinoma were enrolled in the trial. CD4+ and CD8+ T cells were sorted separately from peripheral blood before TCR sequencing. On the study overall, not on this receptor specifically: After ivuxolimab, more expanded clones were found on average in CD8+ T cells than in CD4+ T cells. Partial responders in the 0.1-3.0 mg/kg groups had among the lowest normalized peripheral clonal expansion, especially among CD8+ T cells. Low levels of normalized T-cell clonal expansion were also shown by some nonresponding patients. At doses of 0.1 to 3.0 mg/kg, clonal expansion of both CD4+ and CD8+ T cells in blood was seen between baseline and week 6. The antigen specificity of the clonally expanded peripheral T cells was not determined.

This specimen consisted of CD4+ or CD8+ T cells sorted from blood, obtained in a trial of the OX40 agonist ivuxolimab. The clonotype comes from an adult with an advanced solid tumor such as melanoma, head and neck, liver or kidney cancer.

This receptor carries the CDR3 CASSAGPPSNTQYF. The nucleotide sequence reads TGTGCCAGCAGCGCTGGTCCCCCATCGAATACGCAGTATTTT. The sequence links TRBV9 to TRBJ2-3; the D gene cannot be named for sure. The germline ends are 15 bases apart after V is trimmed by 3 bases and J by 7 bases. Sequences SGDLS (CDR1) and YYNGEE (CDR2) are obtained from the germline V gene. The CDR3, cysteine through phenylalanine, is 14 amino acids long. The read is trimmed to its CDR3 DNA, 42 bases read in frame from base 1.